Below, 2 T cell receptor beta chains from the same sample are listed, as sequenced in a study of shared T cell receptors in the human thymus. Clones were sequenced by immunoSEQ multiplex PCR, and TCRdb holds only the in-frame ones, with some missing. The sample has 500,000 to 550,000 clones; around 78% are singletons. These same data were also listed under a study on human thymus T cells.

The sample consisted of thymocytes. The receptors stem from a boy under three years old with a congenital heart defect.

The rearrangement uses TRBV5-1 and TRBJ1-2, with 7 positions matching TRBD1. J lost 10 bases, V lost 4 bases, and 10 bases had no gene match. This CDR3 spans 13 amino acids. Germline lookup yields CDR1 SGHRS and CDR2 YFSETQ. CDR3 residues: CASSRYRGRDYTF. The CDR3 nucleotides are TGCGCCAGCAGCCGTTACAGGGGAAGGGACTACACCTTC.

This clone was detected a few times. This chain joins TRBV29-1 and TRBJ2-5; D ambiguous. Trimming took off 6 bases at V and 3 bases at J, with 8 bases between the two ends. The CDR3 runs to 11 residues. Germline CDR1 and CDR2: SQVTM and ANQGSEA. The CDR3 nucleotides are TGCAGCGTAAGACTGGAAGAGACCCAGTACTTC. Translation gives CSVRLEETQYF.